A selection of T cell receptor beta chains follows, all from one sample in a study of T cell responses to AZD1222 COVID-19 vaccine. TCRdb keeps only in-frame clones here, not all; method: immunoSEQ multiplex PCR. The data contain approximately 120,000 clones, approximately 88% of them singletons. The specimen comprised peripheral blood, sampled on day 0 of AZD1222 vaccination. These receptors came from an adult in good health. CDR3s include the opening cysteine and the closing phenylalanine or tryptophan. The D gene is left open where the match is weak.

cdr3_nt: TGTGCCAGTAGTCGGGGTGTCAATCAGCCCCAGCATTTT
cdr3_aa: CASSRGVNQPQHF
j_call: TRBJ1-5
d_call: -
v_call: TRBV19

cdr3_nt: TGTGCCAGCACTCCCCCAGGAGGGTTCGACGAGCAGTACTTC
cdr3_aa: CASTPPGGFDEQYF
j_call: TRBJ2-7
d_call: -
v_call: TRBV2

cdr3_nt: TGTGCCACCAAACGAGGCTATAATTCACCCCTCCACTTT
cdr3_aa: CATKRGYNSPLHF
j_call: TRBJ1-6
d_call: -
v_call: TRBV27

cdr3_nt: TGTGCCAGCATGGAACAGGGCAATCAGCCCCAGCATTTT
cdr3_aa: CASMEQGNQPQHF
j_call: TRBJ1-5
d_call: -
v_call: TRBV9

cdr3_nt: TGTGCCAGCAGTGAGACGGGAACCGGGGAGCTGTTTTTT
cdr3_aa: CASSETGTGELFF
j_call: TRBJ2-2
d_call: -
v_call: TRBV6-4

cdr3_nt: TGTGCCAGCAGACGCGACAGGGGCAATTCGTACAATGAGCAGTTCTTC
cdr3_aa: CASRRDRGNSYNEQFF
j_call: TRBJ2-1
d_call: TRBD1
v_call: TRBV11-3

cdr3_nt: TGTGCCAGCAGTTTAAGTGTCGACACACCCCTCCACTTT
cdr3_aa: CASSLSVDTPLHF
j_call: TRBJ1-6
d_call: -
v_call: TRBV12-3/TRBV12-4

cdr3_nt: TGTGCCAGCAGCTTGGAGGGGGTAAATAACTATGGCTACACCTTC
cdr3_aa: CASSLEGVNNYGYTF
j_call: TRBJ1-2
d_call: -
v_call: TRBV5-4

cdr3_nt: TGCGCCAGCAGCCGCCTACGGGACAGCGGGCAGCCCCAGCATTTT
cdr3_aa: CASSRLRDSGQPQHF
j_call: TRBJ1-5
d_call: TRBD1
v_call: TRBV4-3

cdr3_nt: TGTGCCAGCCGAAAAGGGCAGGGGGGAGGTGAGACCCAGTACTTC
cdr3_aa: CASRKGQGGGETQYF
j_call: TRBJ2-5
d_call: -
v_call: TRBV6-6

cdr3_nt: TGTGCCAGCAGCAAGGGCAATGAGCAGTTCTTC
cdr3_aa: CASSKGNEQFF
j_call: TRBJ2-1
d_call: -
v_call: TRBV21-1

cdr3_nt: TGTGCCAGCAGTGAACAGGGTTATGGCTACACCTTC
cdr3_aa: CASSEQGYGYTF
j_call: TRBJ1-2
d_call: -
v_call: TRBV2

cdr3_nt: TGTGCCAGCAGCCAGGGACTAGCGGGAGGGCATTCGGAGGAGCAGTTCTTC
cdr3_aa: CASSQGLAGGHSEEQFF
j_call: TRBJ2-1
d_call: TRBD2
v_call: TRBV3-1/TRBV3-2

cdr3_nt: TGTGCCAGCAGCCGAGTCGGCAGGGGGTATGGCTACACCTTC
cdr3_aa: CASSRVGRGYGYTF
j_call: TRBJ1-2
d_call: TRBD1
v_call: TRBV6-5

cdr3_nt: TGTGCCAGCAGCTTGGGGCAGGAGATTGACTATGGCTACACCTTC
cdr3_aa: CASSLGQEIDYGYTF
j_call: TRBJ1-2
d_call: -
v_call: TRBV5-4

cdr3_nt: TGTGCCAGCAGCTTGGGGACAGGGGTTCAGGCTTTCTTT
cdr3_aa: CASSLGTGVQAFF
j_call: TRBJ1-1
d_call: TRBD1
v_call: TRBV5-4

cdr3_nt: TGCGCCAGCAGCTTGGAAGTACTAGCATTTGGAGATACGCAGTATTTT
cdr3_aa: CASSLEVLAFGDTQYF
j_call: TRBJ2-3
d_call: -
v_call: TRBV5-1

cdr3_nt: TGTGCCAGCAGTTTAGCGGGAGGGATCCCTAGGGGCACAGATACGCAGTATTTT
cdr3_aa: CASSLAGGIPRGTDTQYF
j_call: TRBJ2-3
d_call: TRBD2
v_call: TRBV28

cdr3_nt: TGCAGTGCTCTCGGACCTAACGAGCAGTACTTC
cdr3_aa: CSALGPNEQYF
j_call: TRBJ2-7
d_call: -
v_call: TRBV20-1

cdr3_nt: TGTGCCTGGAGTGATTTGAGCCGGGCAAGAACCGGAAACACCATATATTTT
cdr3_aa: CAWSDLSRARTGNTIYF
j_call: TRBJ1-3
d_call: -
v_call: TRBV30

cdr3_nt: TGTGCCAGCAGCCCCGGTGGGGGGGTTAAGGCCTACGAGCAGTACTTC
cdr3_aa: CASSPGGGVKAYEQYF
j_call: TRBJ2-7
d_call: TRBD2
v_call: TRBV5-4

cdr3_nt: TGTGCCAGCAGCCCGCGTCCGGGACTCTTGGGATCCTACGAGCAGTACTTC
cdr3_aa: CASSPRPGLLGSYEQYF
j_call: TRBJ2-7
d_call: -
v_call: TRBV5-4

cdr3_nt: TGTGCCAGCAGCCCTCGGGGGGGGAGGGCTGAAAAACTGTTTTTT
cdr3_aa: CASSPRGGRAEKLFF
j_call: TRBJ1-4
d_call: -
v_call: TRBV13

cdr3_nt: TGCGCCAGCAGCCGCTTTCAAGGGGGGGCCGACACCGGGGAGCTGTTTTTT
cdr3_aa: CASSRFQGGADTGELFF
j_call: TRBJ2-2
d_call: -
v_call: TRBV4-1

cdr3_nt: TGTGCCAGCAGCTTAGGAGACAGCTATGGCTACACCTTC
cdr3_aa: CASSLGDSYGYTF
j_call: TRBJ1-2
d_call: -
v_call: TRBV7-9

cdr3_nt: TGTGCCAGCAGCCATGGGGGGAACACTGAAGCTTTCTTT
cdr3_aa: CASSHGGNTEAFF
j_call: TRBJ1-1
d_call: -
v_call: TRBV3-1/TRBV3-2

cdr3_nt: TGTACCAGCAGGGACAATCGAAGGACTGAAGCTTTCTTT
cdr3_aa: CTSRDNRRTEAFF
j_call: TRBJ1-1
d_call: -
v_call: TRBV12-3/TRBV12-4